A selection of T cell receptor beta chains follows, all from one sample in a study of CD4 T cells in relation to SARS-CoV-2 and coronaviruses. These receptors have no known antigen. Libraries were prepared by immunoSEQ multiplex PCR; TCRdb keeps only in-frame clonotypes and omits some of them. Of more than 20,000 clones listed, about 70% are singletons. The sample taken for sequencing was CD4+ T cells from PBMCs, cultured in vitro. Source of these receptors: a human donor in good health. Both conserved end residues are part of each CDR3.

j_gene,v_gene,CDR3aa
TRBJ2-1,TRBV27,CASSKYPPRRGLSSGRFYNEQFF
TRBJ1-6,TRBV5-4,CASSRDSYNSPLHF
TRBJ2-2,TRBV5-4,CASSRTSGGERAGELFF
TRBJ2-7,TRBV27,CASSSTGAGYEQYF
TRBJ2-7,TRBV2,CASSELSYGRRTYEQYF
TRBJ2-7,TRBV6-6,CASSYSPGQSYEQYF
TRBJ1-4,TRBV4-3,CASSQPSKGGNEKLFF
TRBJ2-7,TRBV6-5,CASRSGQGDYEQYF
TRBJ2-3,TRBV3-1/TRBV3-2,CASSKAGTSGASTDTQYF
TRBJ2-5,TRBV15,CATSRDLAQETQYF
TRBJ2-2,TRBV5-1,CASSLGLVELFF
TRBJ1-1,TRBV2,CASSSIPGNTEAFF
TRBJ2-5,TRBV2,CASNRGAQETQYF
TRBJ1-1,TRBV7-2,CASSLGLTGATEAFF
TRBJ2-3,TRBV5-1,CASSLGAGRGSDTQYF
TRBJ1-4,TRBV28,CASALPGQGNEKLFF
TRBJ2-4,TRBV4-2,CASSQEYREADIQYF
TRBJ1-2,TRBV4-1,CASSQEGGIYGYTF
TRBJ2-5,TRBV10-3,CAISVSDRGNLETQYF
TRBJ2-5,TRBV14,CASSITQETQYF
TRBJ2-5,TRBV20-1,CSASGAGLQETQYF
TRBJ2-3,TRBV19,CASSMDPPPGVGTDTQYF
TRBJ2-5,TRBV7-2,CASSLVLDEGSGTRKTQYF
TRBJ2-7,TRBV11-3,CASSLDGLIGGEQYF
TRBJ2-7,TRBV9,CASSVGGSSYEQYF
TRBJ2-4,TRBV5-5,CASSSDHDRVGIQYF
TRBJ1-2,TRBV11-3,CASSLASTVTGGEGYGYTF
TRBJ2-7,TRBV5-1,CASSPSRSSGSYEQYF
TRBJ1-1,TRBV7-9,CASSPTVTGNTEAFF
TRBJ2-2,TRBV27,CASSLGLPTGELFF
TRBJ2-5,TRBV3-1/TRBV3-2,CASSQGFASQETQYF
TRBJ1-5,TRBV14,CASSQVLWDLSPQHF
TRBJ1-1,TRBV18,CASARDNYWNTEAFF
TRBJ2-1,TRBV7-3,CASSRTKNPTGRDYNEQFF
TRBJ2-3,TRBV7-8,CASSSGTDTQYF
TRBJ2-2,TRBV18,CASIKLDGVNTGELFF
TRBJ2-7,TRBV6-6,CASIGTGGSYEQYF
TRBJ2-7,TRBV2,CASSQGSGGASYEQYF
TRBJ1-5,TRBV19,CASSIENQPQHF
TRBJ2-7,TRBV5-1,CASKKMGLVDYEQYF
TRBJ2-7,TRBV6-2/TRBV6-3,CASSWGSTGTYEQYF
TRBJ1-1,TRBV3-1/TRBV3-2,CASSHRPLRRGGNTEAFF
TRBJ1-1,TRBV12-5,CASGLVLGTAGTEAFF
TRBJ2-2,TRBV3-1/TRBV3-2,CASSQRVTGELFF
TRBJ2-7,TRBV5-1,CASSLAQRGAAEQYF
TRBJ2-7,TRBV18,CASSPVGGDTSHEQYF
TRBJ2-1,TRBV7-9,CASSPTGTSGLYNEQFF
TRBJ1-6,TRBV5-1,CATRDRTSNSPLHF
TRBJ2-3,TRBV9,CASSGGPGSILTDTQYF
TRBJ2-5,TRBV5-1,CASKTEPQETQYF
TRBJ2-1,TRBV12-3/TRBV12-4,CASSRVNEQFF
TRBJ1-2,TRBV6-4,CASSDSGQGNGYTF